This is a list of T cell receptor beta chains from one sample in a study of cytomegalovirus exposure and HLA in healthy donors. This table comes from immunoSEQ multiplex PCR, and its TCRdb copy is limited to in-frame clones, with some not included. The top ten hold 1.5% to 2% of the sample, which has 150,000 to 200,000 clones, roughly 70% seen once. The sequencing input was PBMCs. The receptors originated from a woman aged 25 to 39 in good health and CMV-seronegative. CDR3s leave out the opening cysteine and the closing phenylalanine or tryptophan.

CDR3 protein,V gene,J gene
ASSLPFNFGGNSPLH,TRBV7-4,TRBJ1-6
ASSARLGTSGKRTYNEQF,TRBV4-1,TRBJ2-1
ASSFTGTGDYEQY,TRBV4-1,NA
ASSNGGVGNEQF,TRBV19,TRBJ2-1
ASSLVGGISYEQY,TRBV7-9,TRBJ2-7
ASSPLGQGADGYT,TRBV18,TRBJ1-2
ASSPKLAGHYEQY,TRBV7-2,TRBJ2-7
SAQQDLQETQY,TRBV29-1,TRBJ2-5
ASSSTGTQNTEAF,TRBV7-2,TRBJ1-1
ASSKDRMKLRTGEQY,TRBV7-6,TRBJ2-7
ASSLVLTGKGSYNEQF,TRBV5-6,TRBJ2-1
ASKPSEFAGTDTQY,TRBV9,TRBJ2-3
ASSSLRDLAGNTIY,TRBV5-6,TRBJ1-3
ASSYSWAGPYEQY,TRBV6-5,TRBJ2-7
ASSLRVAGNTGELF,TRBV5-4,TRBJ2-2
ASSYGTGAHEQY,TRBV18,TRBJ2-7
ASTTSGLGTQY,TRBV2,TRBJ2-3
ASGLGQGASNEQF,TRBV12-5,TRBJ2-1
ASSSRGNYHYNEQF,TRBV5-6,TRBJ2-1
ASSSRTGMNTEAF,TRBV11-2,TRBJ1-1
ASRPDRFGELF,TRBV7-9,TRBJ2-2
ASSNYRGQKYTEAF,TRBV11-2,TRBJ1-1
ASPHPGGSYEQY,TRBV2,TRBJ2-7
ASSQPGQGAYGYT,TRBV11-2,TRBJ1-2
ATSRGGTDPSYEQY,TRBV15,TRBJ2-7
ASSSLPGDEQY,TRBV4-1,TRBJ2-7
ASSQDRDYGYT,TRBV2,TRBJ1-2
ASSLVADYGYT,TRBV5-1,TRBJ1-2
ASGLGLSGTYNEQF,TRBV12-5,TRBJ2-1
ASSHPTGKETQY,TRBV6-5,TRBJ2-5
ASSESWVSRMPGELF,TRBV2,TRBJ2-2
AISESGTGGEAF,TRBV10-3,TRBJ1-1
ASSLGPGLAGGLAKNIQY,TRBV5-4,TRBJ2-4
ASSQGLAGDVAGELF,TRBV4-3,TRBJ2-2
ASSPETRGSEQY,TRBV18,TRBJ2-7
ASSPTGHPGNQPQH,TRBV4-1,TRBJ1-5
ASSYSIQLHSPLH,TRBV6-6,TRBJ1-6
ASSFGPGSYNEQF,TRBV11-2,TRBJ2-1
ASSQDLSGATNEKLF,TRBV4-2,TRBJ1-4